Sequencing of this TCR beta chain was carried out in a study of blood T cell repertoires in COVID-19. The CDR3 has 16 amino acids. Losses at the gene ends were 4 bases for V and 0 bases for J; bases not matched to a gene: 7. Germline V gene sequence: CDR1 SGHNT, CDR2 YENEEA. This clone showed up just once. Data came from immunoSEQ multiplex PCR; TCRdb stores just in-frame clones and leaves some out. The sample holds about 42,000 clones; 85% are singletons and the top ten take about 4.9%. The V and J genes are TRBV11-3 and TRBJ2-3, with 7 bases that match TRBD1. The source material was peripheral blood. The clonotype was recovered from a man aged 50-60 years with active COVID-19. CDR3: CASSSRQGPSTDTQYF. CDR3 coding DNA: TGTGCCAGCAGCTCGAGACAGGGTCCAAGCACAGATACGCAGTATTTT.